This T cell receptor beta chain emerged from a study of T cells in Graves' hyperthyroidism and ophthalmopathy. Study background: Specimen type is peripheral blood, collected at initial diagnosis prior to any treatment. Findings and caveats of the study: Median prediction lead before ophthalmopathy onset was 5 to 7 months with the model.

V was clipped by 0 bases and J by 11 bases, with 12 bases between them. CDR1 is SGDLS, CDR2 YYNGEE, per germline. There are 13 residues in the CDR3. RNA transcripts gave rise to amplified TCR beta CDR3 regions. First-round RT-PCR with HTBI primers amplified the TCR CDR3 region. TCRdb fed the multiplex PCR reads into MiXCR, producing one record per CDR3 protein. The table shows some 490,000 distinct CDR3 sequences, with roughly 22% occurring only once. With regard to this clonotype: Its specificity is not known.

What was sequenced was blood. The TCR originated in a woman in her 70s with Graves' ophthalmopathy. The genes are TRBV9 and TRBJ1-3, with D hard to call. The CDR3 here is CASSVGERSSIYF. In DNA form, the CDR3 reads TGTGCCAGCAGCGTAGGCGAGCGGAGCTCCATATATTTT.